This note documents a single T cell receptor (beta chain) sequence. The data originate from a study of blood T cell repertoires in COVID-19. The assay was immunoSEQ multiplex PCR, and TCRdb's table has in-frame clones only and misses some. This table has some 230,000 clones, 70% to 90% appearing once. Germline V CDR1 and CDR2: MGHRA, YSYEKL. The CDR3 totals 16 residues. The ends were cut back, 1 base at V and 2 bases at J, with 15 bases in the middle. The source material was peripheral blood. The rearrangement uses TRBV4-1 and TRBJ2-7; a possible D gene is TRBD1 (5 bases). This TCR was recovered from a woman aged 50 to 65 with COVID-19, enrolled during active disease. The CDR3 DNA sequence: TGCGCCAGCAGCCAAGGAATCGGCAGGGCGACCTACGAGCAGTACTTC. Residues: CASSQGIGRATYEQYF.